The 16 T cell receptor beta chains in this list originate from one sample, sequenced in a study of cytomegalovirus exposure and HLA in healthy donors. Amplification used 60 Vbeta primers and 13 Jbeta primers. TCRdb keeps only in-frame clones here, not all; method: immunoSEQ multiplex PCR. The sample consists of about 97,000 clones, under 80% of them appearing once. The sequenced material came from PBMCs. These receptors were collected from a man aged 40-49 years in good health and CMV-seronegative.

The V call is TRBV28, the J call TRBJ2-3; D is possibly TRBD2 (6 bases). CDR1 is MDHEN, CDR2 SYDVKM, per germline. The CDR3 covers 14 residues. V was pared by 8 bases and J by 5 bases, with 17 bases between. The CDR3 DNA reads as TGTGCCAGCGGCGGGACTGCGCGGAAAGATACGCAGTATTTT. Translation gives CASGGTARKDTQYF.

This rearrangement joins TRBV4-2 to TRBJ2-1, with D possibly matching TRBD2 (5 bases). This CDR3 has 14 residues. Trimming cost V 5 bases and J 6 bases, with 14 bases left between them. Per germline, CDR1 LGHNA and CDR2 YNFKEQ. In nucleotides, the CDR3 is TGTGCCAGCAGCGGAGGACTCCCTGGCAATGAGCAGTTCTTC. Its translation is CASSGGLPGNEQFF.

V gene TRBV9 combines with J gene TRBJ2-5; TRBD1 might be the D (6 bases). The germline V gene has CDR1 SGDLS and CDR2 YYNGEE. The CDR3 has 15 residues. V was pared by 0 bases and J by 1 base, with 10 bases between. CDR3 nucleotide sequence: TGTGCCAGCAGCGTAGCAGGGGCCTTCCAAGAGACCCAGTACTTC. This translates into CASSVAGAFQETQYF.

This sequence joins TRBV27 and TRBJ2-5; no clear D. The germline V and J ends were trimmed by 5 bases and 4 bases, with 14 bases remaining between them. CDR3 length: 14 amino acids. CDR1 is MNHEY and CDR2 is SMNVEV in the germline V gene (reference sequence). The chain's CDR3 is CASSRPGSIETQYF. CDR3 coding DNA: TGTGCCAGCAGTCGGCCCGGGTCAATAGAGACCCAGTACTTC.

The V and J genes are TRBV9 and TRBJ2-1; no clear D gene. V shed 4 bases and J shed 6 bases, with 14 bases lying between them. Looked up from germline, CDR1 is SGDLS and CDR2 is YYNGEE. The CDR3 consists of 14 residues. The CDR3, as DNA: TGTGCCAGCAGCCCACCCACCGCCAGCAATGAGCAGTTCTTC. Translated: CASSPPTASNEQFF.

The genes are TRBV5-1 and TRBJ1-1; 8 positions match TRBD1. There are 13 residues in the CDR3. Germline CDR1 SGHRS, CDR2 YFSETQ. V was clipped by 2 bases and J by 5 bases; unmatched bases: 2. Here the CDR3 DNA reads TGCGCCAGCAGCTTCCAGGGGGCGACTGAAGCTTTCTTT. It is translated as CASSFQGATEAFF.

A single count supports this clone. The V and J genes are TRBV18 and TRBJ2-1; a possible D gene is TRBD1 (5 bases). V was clipped by 0 bases and J by 6 bases, with 15 bases between them. CDR1 and CDR2 from the germline V gene are KGHSH and LQKENI. This CDR3 spans 16 amino acids. As DNA, the CDR3 is TGTGCCAGCTCACCACCGGTGACAGCCAAACCCAATGAGCAGTTCTTC. The encoded protein is CASSPPVTAKPNEQFF.

The rearrangement uses TRBV27 and TRBJ1-4; 7 bases match TRBD1. V shed 4 bases, J shed 8 bases, and the junction held 10 bases outside the gene matches. The CDR3 length is 15 residues. Germline V gives CDR1 MNHEY, CDR2 SMNVEV (reference sequence). The CDR3 DNA reads as TGTGCCAGCAGTTCCCGGAGTAGGGGGCAGGAAAAACTGTTTTTT. Its translation: CASSSRSRGQEKLFF.

CDR3 sequence reads: CASSPSPGLAETQYF. CDR3 coding DNA: TGCGCCAGCAGCCCTAGCCCGGGACTAGCAGAGACCCAGTACTTC. The chain carries TRBV5-1 and TRBJ2-5, with 9 bases identical to TRBD2. The CDR3 sequence is 15 residues long. Germline V lookup: CDR1 SGHRS, CDR2 YFSETQ. The trim removed 4 bases at V and 4 bases at J, leaving 8 bases unmatched.

This clone came up once. Relative to the germline gene, one junction end is altered; a read error may explain this. The J gene is TRBJ2-7, the V gene TRBV5-6, with 8 bases matching TRBD1. The CDR3 consists of 13 residues. CDR1 SGHDT and CDR2 YYEEEE come from the germline V gene. The CDR3 loop reads CASRLGQAYEQYF. DNA of the CDR3: TGTGCCAGCAGGTTGGGACAGGCCTACGAGCAGTACTTC.

This clone was observed a single time. The V call is TRBV5-1, the J call TRBJ2-7; the D gene is possibly TRBD1 (5 bases). Germline CDR1 and CDR2: SGHRS and YFSETQ. The ends were cut back, 0 bases at V and 3 bases at J, with 16 bases in the middle. The CDR3 totals 16 residues. The chain's CDR3 is CASSLAVETVGYEQYF. The CDR3 coding sequence is TGCGCCAGCAGCTTGGCCGTGGAGACAGTGGGCTACGAGCAGTACTTC.

The J gene is TRBJ2-7, the V gene TRBV6-1; D unclear. The V gene lost 3 bases and the J gene lost 4 bases, with 7 bases spanning the gap. Germline values: CDR1 MNHNS, CDR2 SASEGT. The CDR3 is 12 amino acids. Here the CDR3 reads CASSDSLYEQYF. The CDR3, as DNA: TGTGCCAGCAGTGATTCACTGTACGAGCAGTACTTC.

V usage is TRBV6-5 and J usage is TRBJ1-2, with 7 bases matching TRBD1. Germline loops: CDR1 MNHEY, CDR2 SVGAGI. The CDR3 runs to 13 residues. The V and J ends lost 5 bases and 5 bases, in that order; junction bases with no gene match: 5. CDR3: CASSIGQDYGYTF. The CDR3 nucleotides read TGTGCCAGCAGTATAGGACAGGATTATGGCTACACCTTC.

The V call is TRBV19, the J call TRBJ1-2; 9 bases are a match to TRBD1. Germline trimming cut 7 bases from V and 2 bases from J; bases unmatched to any gene: 8. CDR1 and CDR2 (germline): LNHDA, SQIVND (reference sequence). CDR3 size: 15 residues. CDR3 coding DNA: TGTGCCAGTACAAGGGCCGACAGGGGGAACTATGGCTACACCTTC. It codes for CASTRADRGNYGYTF.

The V gene is TRBV19, the J gene TRBJ1-5; D is undetermined. V lost 7 bases and J 1 base, leaving 8 bases between the germline ends. Germline CDR1 and CDR2: LNHDA and SQIVND (reference sequence). CDR3 length: 13 amino acids. CDR3 sequence: CASTLNSNQPQHF. The DNA of the CDR3 is TGTGCCAGTACCCTAAACAGCAATCAGCCCCAGCATTTT. Full variable domain (remainder filled in from reference TRBV19 and TRBJ1-5): DGGITQSPKYLFRKEGQNVTLSCEQNLNHDAMYWYRQDPGQGLRLIYYSQIVNDFQKGDIAEGYSVSREKKESFPLTVTSAQKNPTAFYLCASTLNSNQPQHFGDGTRLSIL.

The rearrangement joins TRBV19 to TRBJ2-5, with D perhaps matching TRBD1 (8 bases). CDR1 LNHDA and CDR2 SQIVND come from the germline V gene (reference sequence). The length of the CDR3 is 15 residues. The V gene lost 4 bases and the J gene lost 5 bases, with 17 bases spanning the gap. CDR3 sequence: CASSTDRGGLETQYF. CDR3 bases: TGTGCCAGTAGTACCGACAGGGGAGGGCTGGAGACCCAGTACTTC.